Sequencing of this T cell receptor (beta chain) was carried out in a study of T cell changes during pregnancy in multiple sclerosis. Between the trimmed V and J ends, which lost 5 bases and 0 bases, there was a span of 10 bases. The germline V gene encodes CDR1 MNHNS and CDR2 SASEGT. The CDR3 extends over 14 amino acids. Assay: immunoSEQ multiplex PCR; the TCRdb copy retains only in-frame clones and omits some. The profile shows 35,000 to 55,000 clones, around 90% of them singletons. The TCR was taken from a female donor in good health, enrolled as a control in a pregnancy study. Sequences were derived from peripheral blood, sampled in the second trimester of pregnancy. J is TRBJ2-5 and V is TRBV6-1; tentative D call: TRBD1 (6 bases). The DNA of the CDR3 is TGTGCCAGCAGTCCAGGGGCCCACCAAGAGACCCAGTACTTC. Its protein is CASSPGAHQETQYF.